The TCR beta chain under discussion was sequenced for a study of post-analysis software for immune sequencing data. Study observations and caveats: Multiple sclerosis patients showed significantly lower normalized Chao1 diversity than controls did.

Carried by the TCR beta cDNA libraries were unique molecular identifiers. There were about 1 to 10 million T cells, and around 500,000 cDNA molecules came from them. TCRdb called the PCR reads again in MiXCR, with one record for every CDR3 protein. This table has roughly 400,000 distinct CDR3 sequences, about 39% appearing once. This clonotype was observed a single time. Its antigen is not known. The sequence was obtained from a girl aged 2 to 10 with multiple sclerosis. Sequenced sample: blood.

In DNA form, the CDR3 reads TGTGCCAGCAGCCAGGGGAGGACAGGGAACACTGAAGCTTTCTTT. Its translation: CASSQGRTGNTEAFF. The chain combines TRBV16 with TRBJ1-1; 7 bases are a match to TRBD1. The CDR3 is 15 residues long. The ends lost 3 bases at V and 1 base at J; junction bases unmatched: 5. Per germline, CDR1 KGHSY and CDR2 FQNENV.